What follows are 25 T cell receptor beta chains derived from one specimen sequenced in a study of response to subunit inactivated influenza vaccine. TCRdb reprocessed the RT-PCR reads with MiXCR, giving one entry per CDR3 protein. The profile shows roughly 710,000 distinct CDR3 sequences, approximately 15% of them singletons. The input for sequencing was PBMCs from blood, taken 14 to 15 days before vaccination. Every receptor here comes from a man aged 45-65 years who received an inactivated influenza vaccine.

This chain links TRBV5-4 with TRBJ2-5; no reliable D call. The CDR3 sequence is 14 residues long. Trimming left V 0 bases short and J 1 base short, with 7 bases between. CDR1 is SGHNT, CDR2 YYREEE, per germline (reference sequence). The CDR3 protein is CASSLASTQETQYF. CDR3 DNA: TGTGCCAGCAGCTTGGCCAGCACCCAAGAGACCCAGTACTTC.

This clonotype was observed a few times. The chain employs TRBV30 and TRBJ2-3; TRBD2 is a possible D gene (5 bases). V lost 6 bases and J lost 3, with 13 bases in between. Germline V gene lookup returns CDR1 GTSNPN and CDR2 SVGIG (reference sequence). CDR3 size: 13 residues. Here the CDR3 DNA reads TGTGCCTGTCGGAGAGGGAGAACAGATACGCAGTATTTT. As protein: CACRRGRTDTQYF.

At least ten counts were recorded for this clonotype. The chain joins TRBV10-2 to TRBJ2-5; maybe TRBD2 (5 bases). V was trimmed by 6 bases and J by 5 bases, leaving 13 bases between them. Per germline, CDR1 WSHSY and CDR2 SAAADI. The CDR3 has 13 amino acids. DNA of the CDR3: TGCGCCAGCAGGAGACGGCGAGGGGAGACCCAGTACTTC. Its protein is CASRRRRGETQYF.

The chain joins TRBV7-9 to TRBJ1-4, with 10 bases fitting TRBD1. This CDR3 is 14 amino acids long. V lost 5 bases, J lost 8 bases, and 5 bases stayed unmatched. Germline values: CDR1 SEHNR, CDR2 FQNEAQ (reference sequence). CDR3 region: CASSPTGGGEKLFF. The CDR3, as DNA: TGTGCCAGCAGCCCGACAGGGGGCGGAGAAAAACTGTTTTTT.

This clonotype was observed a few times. DNA of the CDR3: TGTGCCAGCAGTGTAACAGGGACGGGACTAGCGGGGACGGTACTCAATGAGCAGTTCTTC. Amino acids: CASSVTGTGLAGTVLNEQFF. The genes are TRBV28 and TRBJ2-1; 13 bases align to TRBD2. CDR1 and CDR2 (germline): MDHEN, SYDVKM. V lost 5 bases to trimming and J lost 6 bases; unmatched junction nucleotides: 19. This CDR3 is 20 amino acids long.

CDR3 DNA sequence: TGTGCCAGCAGCTTGGCCAGGGTAGGGGTCTGGGTCAACGTCCTGACTTTC. Residues: CASSLARVGVWVNVLTF. This chain joins TRBV5-6 and TRBJ2-6; the D gene is possibly TRBD1 (5 bases). Germline V lookup: CDR1 SGHDT, CDR2 YYEEEE. V dropped 0 bases and J dropped 9 bases, with 19 bases sitting between them. This CDR3 spans 17 amino acids.

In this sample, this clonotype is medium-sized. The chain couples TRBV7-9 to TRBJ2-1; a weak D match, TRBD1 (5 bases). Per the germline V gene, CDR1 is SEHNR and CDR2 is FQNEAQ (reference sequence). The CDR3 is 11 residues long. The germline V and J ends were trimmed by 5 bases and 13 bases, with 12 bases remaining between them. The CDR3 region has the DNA TGTGCCAGCAGCGTGGGGCCCTTTCAGTTCTTC. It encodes CASSVGPFQFF.

The CDR3 DNA follows: TGTGCCAGCAACAAGGGGGGATCTGAGAACACTGAAGCTTTCTTT. Its translation: CASNKGGSENTEAFF. The chain combines TRBV28 with TRBJ1-1; the D gene is possibly TRBD1 (6 bases). V lost 7 bases, J lost 1 base, and 16 bases lay in between. Germline V gives CDR1 MDHEN, CDR2 SYDVKM. CDR3 size: 15 residues.

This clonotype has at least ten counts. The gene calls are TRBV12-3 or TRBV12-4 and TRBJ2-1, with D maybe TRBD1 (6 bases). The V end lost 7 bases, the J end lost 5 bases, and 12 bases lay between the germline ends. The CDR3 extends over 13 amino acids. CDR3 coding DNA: TGTGCCAGCACCGGGACAAATGACAATGAGCAGTTCTTC. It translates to CASTGTNDNEQFF.

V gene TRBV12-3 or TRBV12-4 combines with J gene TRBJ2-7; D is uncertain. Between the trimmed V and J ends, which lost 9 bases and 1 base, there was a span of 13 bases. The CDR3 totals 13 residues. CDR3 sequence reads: CASSKQSSYEQYF. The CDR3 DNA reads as TGTGCCAGTTCAAAACAGAGTTCCTACGAGCAGTACTTC.

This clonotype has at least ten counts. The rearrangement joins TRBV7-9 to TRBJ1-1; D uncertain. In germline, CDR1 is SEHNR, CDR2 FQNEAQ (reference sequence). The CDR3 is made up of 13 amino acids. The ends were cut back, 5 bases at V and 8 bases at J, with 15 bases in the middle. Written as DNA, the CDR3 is TGTGCCAGCAGCCCCAAGACTGAGTTCGAAGCTTTCTTT. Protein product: CASSPKTEFEAFF.

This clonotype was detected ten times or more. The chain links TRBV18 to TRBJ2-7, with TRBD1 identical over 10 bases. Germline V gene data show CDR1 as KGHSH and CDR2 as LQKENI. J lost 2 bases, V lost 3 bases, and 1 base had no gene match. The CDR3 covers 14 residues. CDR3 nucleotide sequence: TGTGCCAGCTCACCGGGACAGGGGCCCTACGAGCAGTACTTC. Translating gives CASSPGQGPYEQYF.

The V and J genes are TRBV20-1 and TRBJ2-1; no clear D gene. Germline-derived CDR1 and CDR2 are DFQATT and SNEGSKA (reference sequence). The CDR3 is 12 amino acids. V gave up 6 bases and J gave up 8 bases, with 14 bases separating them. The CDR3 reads CSADPNTDEQFF. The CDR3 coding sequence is TGCAGTGCGGACCCGAATACGGATGAGCAGTTCTTC.

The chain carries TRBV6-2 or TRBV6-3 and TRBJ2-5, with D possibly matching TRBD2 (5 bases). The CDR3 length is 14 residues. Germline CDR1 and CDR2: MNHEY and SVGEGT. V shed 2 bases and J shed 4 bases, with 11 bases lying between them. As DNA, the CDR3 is TGTGCCAGCAGTTACGGGAGCATTCCAGAGACCCAGTACTTC. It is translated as CASSYGSIPETQYF.

CDR3 in DNA: TGTGCCAGCAGTAGACCCCTCGATACGCAGTATTTT. It codes for CASSRPLDTQYF. The chain combines TRBV28 with TRBJ2-3; no firm D call. The CDR3 is 12 residues long. Germline V CDR1 and CDR2: MDHEN, SYDVKM. Trimming left V 5 bases short and J 6 bases short, with 9 bases between.

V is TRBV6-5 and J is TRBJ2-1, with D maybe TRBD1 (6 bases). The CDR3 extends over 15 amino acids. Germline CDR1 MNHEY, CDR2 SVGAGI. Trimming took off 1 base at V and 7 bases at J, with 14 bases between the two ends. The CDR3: CASSYFFQGYNEQFF. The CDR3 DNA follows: TGTGCCAGCAGTTACTTCTTCCAGGGGTATAATGAGCAGTTCTTC.

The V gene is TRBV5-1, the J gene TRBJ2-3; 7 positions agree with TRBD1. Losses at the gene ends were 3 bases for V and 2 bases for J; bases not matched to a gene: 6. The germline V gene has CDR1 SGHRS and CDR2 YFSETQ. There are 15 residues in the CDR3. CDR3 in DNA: TGCGCCAGCAGCTCGAAGGGGGCGGACACAGATACGCAGTATTTT. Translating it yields CASSSKGADTDTQYF.

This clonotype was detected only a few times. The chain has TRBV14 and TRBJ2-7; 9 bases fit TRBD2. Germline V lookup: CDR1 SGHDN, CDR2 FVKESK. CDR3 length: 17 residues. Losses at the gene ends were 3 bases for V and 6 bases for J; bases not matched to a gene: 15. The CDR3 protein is CASSQFLSAGGPFEQYF. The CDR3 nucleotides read TGTGCCAGCAGCCAGTTCCTATCCGCGGGAGGGCCGTTCGAGCAGTACTTC.

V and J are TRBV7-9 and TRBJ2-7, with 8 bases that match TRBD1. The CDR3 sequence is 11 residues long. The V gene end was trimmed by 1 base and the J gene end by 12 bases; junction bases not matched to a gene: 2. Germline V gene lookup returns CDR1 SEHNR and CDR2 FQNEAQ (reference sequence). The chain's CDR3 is CASSLGDRTYF. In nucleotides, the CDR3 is TGTGCCAGCAGCTTAGGGGACAGGACGTACTTC.

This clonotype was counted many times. CDR3 bases: TGTGCCAGCAGCCGGACGGTGAACACTGAAGCTTTCTTT. Amino acid sequence: CASSRTVNTEAFF. The chain uses TRBV5-5 and TRBJ1-1; D not resolved. The V end was cut by 4 bases, the J end by 0 bases, with 7 bases between. Germline V CDR1 and CDR2: SGHKS, YYEKEE (reference sequence). CDR3 size: 13 residues. Looking up the rest from reference TRBV5-5 and TRBJ1-1 gives the full variable domain: DAGVTQSPTHLIKTRGQQVTLRCSPISGHKSVSWYQQVLGQGPQFIFQYYEKEERGRGNFPDRFSARQFPNYSSELNVNALLLGDSALYLCASSRTVNTEAFFGQGTRLTVV.

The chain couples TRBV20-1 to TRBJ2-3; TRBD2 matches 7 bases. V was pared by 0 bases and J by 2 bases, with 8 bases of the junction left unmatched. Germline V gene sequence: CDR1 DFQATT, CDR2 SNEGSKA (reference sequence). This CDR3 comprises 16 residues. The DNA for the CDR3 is TGCAGTGCTAGAGATCGCGCTAGCGGTAACACAGATACGCAGTATTTT. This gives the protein CSARDRASGNTDTQYF.

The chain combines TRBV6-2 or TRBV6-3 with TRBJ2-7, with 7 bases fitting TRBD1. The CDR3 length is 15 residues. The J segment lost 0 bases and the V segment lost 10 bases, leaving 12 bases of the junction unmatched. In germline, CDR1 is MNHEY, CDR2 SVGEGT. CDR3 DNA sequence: TGTGCCATCAAATCCGGGACAGAGAGCTCCTACGAGCAGTACTTC. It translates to CAIKSGTESSYEQYF.

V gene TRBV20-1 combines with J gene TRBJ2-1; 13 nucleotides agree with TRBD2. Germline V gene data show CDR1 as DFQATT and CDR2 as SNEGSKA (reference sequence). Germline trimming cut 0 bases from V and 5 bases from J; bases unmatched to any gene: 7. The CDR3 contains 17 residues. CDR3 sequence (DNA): TGCAGTGCTAGAGATATGCGGGGACTAGCGGGAAACAATGAGCAGTTCTTC. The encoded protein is CSARDMRGLAGNNEQFF.

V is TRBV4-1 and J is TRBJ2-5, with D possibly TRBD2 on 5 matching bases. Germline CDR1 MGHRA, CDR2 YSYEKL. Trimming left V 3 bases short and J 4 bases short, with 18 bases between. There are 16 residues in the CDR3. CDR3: CASSHLIRTRGETQYF. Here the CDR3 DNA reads TGCGCCAGCAGCCACCTCATCCGGACCCGGGGAGAGACCCAGTACTTC.

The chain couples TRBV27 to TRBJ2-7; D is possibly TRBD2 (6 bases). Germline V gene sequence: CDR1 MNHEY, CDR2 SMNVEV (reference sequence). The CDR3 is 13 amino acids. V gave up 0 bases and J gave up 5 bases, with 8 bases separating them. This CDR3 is CASSLSGGNEQYF. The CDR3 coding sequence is TGTGCCAGCAGTTTATCCGGCGGGAACGAGCAGTACTTC.